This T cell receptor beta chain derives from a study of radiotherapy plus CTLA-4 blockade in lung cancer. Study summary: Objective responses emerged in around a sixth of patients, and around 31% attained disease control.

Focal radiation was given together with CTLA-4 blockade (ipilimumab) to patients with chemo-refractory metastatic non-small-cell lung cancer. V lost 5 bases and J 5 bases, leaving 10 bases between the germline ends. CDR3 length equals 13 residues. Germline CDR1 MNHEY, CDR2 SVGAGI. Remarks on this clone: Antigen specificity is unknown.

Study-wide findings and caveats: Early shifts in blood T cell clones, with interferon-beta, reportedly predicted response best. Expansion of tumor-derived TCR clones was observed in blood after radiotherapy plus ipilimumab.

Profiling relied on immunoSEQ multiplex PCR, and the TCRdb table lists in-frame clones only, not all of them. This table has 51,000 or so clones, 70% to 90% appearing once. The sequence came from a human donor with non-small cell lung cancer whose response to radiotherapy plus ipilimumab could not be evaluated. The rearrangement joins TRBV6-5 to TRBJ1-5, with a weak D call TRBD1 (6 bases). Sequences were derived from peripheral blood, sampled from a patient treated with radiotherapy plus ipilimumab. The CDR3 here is CASSHRADQPQHF. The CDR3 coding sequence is TGTGCCAGCAGTCACAGGGCGGATCAGCCCCAGCATTTT.